This T cell receptor beta chain was retrieved from a study of control samples from healthy donors and cancer patients. This table comes from immunoSEQ multiplex PCR, and its TCRdb copy is limited to in-frame clones, with some not included. The sample has 60,000 to 95,000 clones, 89% seen once; the top ten hold 8% to 10%. Trimming took 1 base from V and 5 from J, leaving 13 bases between them. Germline V CDR1 and CDR2: LGHDT, YNNKEL (reference sequence). This CDR3 contains 15 residues. The receptor was isolated from a woman in her 50s with colorectal cancer. This chain joins TRBV3-1 (or the pseudogene TRBV3-2) and TRBJ2-3; D ambiguous. Sample: PBMCs. Here the CDR3 DNA reads TGTGCCAGCAGCCAAGGGCCCACCCTGAGAGATACGCAGTATTTT. Translating it yields CASSQGPTLRDTQYF.